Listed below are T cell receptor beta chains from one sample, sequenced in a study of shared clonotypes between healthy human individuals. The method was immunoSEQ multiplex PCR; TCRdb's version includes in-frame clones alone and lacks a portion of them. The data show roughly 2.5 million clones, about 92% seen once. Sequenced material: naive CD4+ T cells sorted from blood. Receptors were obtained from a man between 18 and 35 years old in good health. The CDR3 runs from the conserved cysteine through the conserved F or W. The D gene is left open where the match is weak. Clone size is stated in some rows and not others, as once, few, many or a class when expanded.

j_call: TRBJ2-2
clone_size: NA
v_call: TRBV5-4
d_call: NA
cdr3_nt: TGTGCCAGCAGCTTGGGGGTAATCACCGGGGAGCTGTTTTTT
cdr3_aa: CASSLGVITGELFF

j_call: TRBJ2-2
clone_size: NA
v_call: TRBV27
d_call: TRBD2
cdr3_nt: TGTGCCAGCACTAGCGGTGGCAGCACCGGGGAGCTGTTTTTT
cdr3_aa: CASTSGGSTGELFF

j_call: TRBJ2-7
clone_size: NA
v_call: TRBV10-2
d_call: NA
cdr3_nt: TGCGCCAGCACCTTGGGACTCACCTACGAGCAGTACTTC
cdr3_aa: CASTLGLTYEQYF

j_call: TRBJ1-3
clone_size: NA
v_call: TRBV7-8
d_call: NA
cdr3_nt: TGTGCCAGCAGCTCAGGGGTCGGGCCTGGAAACACCATATATTTT
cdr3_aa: CASSSGVGPGNTIYF

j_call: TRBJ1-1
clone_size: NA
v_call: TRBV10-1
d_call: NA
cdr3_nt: TGCGCCAGCAGTGGGGGGGTCTCGGAAGCTTTCTTT
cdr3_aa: CASSGGVSEAFF

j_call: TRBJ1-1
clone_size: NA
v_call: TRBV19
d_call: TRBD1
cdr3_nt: TGTGCCAGTACTCGTCAGGGGGTGACTGAAGCTTTCTTT
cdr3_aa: CASTRQGVTEAFF

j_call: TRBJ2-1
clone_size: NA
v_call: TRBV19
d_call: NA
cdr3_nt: TGTGCCAGTAGTACCGGGACAAGGGGCGGCAATGAGCAGTTCTTC
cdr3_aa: CASSTGTRGGNEQFF

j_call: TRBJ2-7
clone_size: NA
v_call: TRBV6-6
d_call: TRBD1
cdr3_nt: TGTGCCAGCAGTAATCCCGGGACAGGGACCTACGAGCAGTACTTC
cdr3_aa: CASSNPGTGTYEQYF

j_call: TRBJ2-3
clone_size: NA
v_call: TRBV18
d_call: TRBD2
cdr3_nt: TGTGCCAGCTCACCGAGGCTAGCGGGAGGAGGGACAGATACGCAGTATTTT
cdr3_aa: CASSPRLAGGGTDTQYF

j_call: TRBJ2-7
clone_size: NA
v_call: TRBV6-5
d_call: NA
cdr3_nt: TGTGCCAGCAGTGCCGGGGGAACCTACGAGCAGTACTTC
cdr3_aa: CASSAGGTYEQYF

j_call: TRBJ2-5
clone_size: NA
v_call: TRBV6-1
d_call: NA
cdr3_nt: TGTGCCACCACCGGTGGGTTTCAAGAGACCCAGTACTTC
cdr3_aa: CATTGGFQETQYF

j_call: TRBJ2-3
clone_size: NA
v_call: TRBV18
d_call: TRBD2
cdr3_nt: TGTGCCAGCTCGCAGATAGCGGGGTTGGACACAGATACGCAGTATTTT
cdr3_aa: CASSQIAGLDTDTQYF

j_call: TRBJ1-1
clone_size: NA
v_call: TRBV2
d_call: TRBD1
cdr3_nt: TGTGCCAGCAGTGGGGGACCGGGACAGGGGAACACTGAAGCTTTCTTT
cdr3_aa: CASSGGPGQGNTEAFF

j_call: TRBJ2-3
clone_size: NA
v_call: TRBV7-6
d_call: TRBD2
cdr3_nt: TGTGCCAGCAGCTTAGAGACCTGGACTAGCGGGGGGGCAGATACGCAGTATTTT
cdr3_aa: CASSLETWTSGGADTQYF

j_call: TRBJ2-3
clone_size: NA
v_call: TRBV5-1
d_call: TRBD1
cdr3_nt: TGCGCCACCAAGACAGGGGACTCCACAGATACGCAGTATTTT
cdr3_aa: CATKTGDSTDTQYF

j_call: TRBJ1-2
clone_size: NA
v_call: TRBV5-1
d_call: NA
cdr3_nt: TGCGCCAGCAGCACCACGACAGCCGTCTATGGCTACACCTTC
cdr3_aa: CASSTTTAVYGYTF

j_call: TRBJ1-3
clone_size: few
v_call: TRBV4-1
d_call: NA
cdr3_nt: TGCGCCAGCAGCCAAGAGGGCGCGTTGACGGGAAACACCATATATTTT
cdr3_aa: CASSQEGALTGNTIYF

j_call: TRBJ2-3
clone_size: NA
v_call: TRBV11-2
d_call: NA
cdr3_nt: TGTGCCAGCAGCTTAGTGGTACCGGGAGCGCAAGATACGCAGTATTTT
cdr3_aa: CASSLVVPGAQDTQYF

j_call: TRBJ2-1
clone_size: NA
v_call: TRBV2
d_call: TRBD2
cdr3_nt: TGTGCCAGCATGACTAGCGGGGGGGCGGGTGAGCAGTTCTTC
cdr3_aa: CASMTSGGAGEQFF

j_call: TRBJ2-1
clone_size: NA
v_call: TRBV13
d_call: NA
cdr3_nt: TGTGCCAGCAGCTTGAGCAGACAGGTAGGGCTCAATGAGCAGTTCTTC
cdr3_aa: CASSLSRQVGLNEQFF

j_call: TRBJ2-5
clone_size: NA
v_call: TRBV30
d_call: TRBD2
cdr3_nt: TGTGCCTGGAGTACTCGGACTAGCGGATTCCAAGAGACCCAGTACTTC
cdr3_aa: CAWSTRTSGFQETQYF

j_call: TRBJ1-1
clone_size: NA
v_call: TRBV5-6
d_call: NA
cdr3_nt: TGTGCCAGCAGCTTGGTTAGCAGGGGAGACACTGAAGCTTTCTTT
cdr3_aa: CASSLVSRGDTEAFF

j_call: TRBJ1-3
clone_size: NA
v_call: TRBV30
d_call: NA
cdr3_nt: TGTGCCTGGAGTCTTTTGGGGCAGGGGAGAAACACCATATATTTT
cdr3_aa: CAWSLLGQGRNTIYF

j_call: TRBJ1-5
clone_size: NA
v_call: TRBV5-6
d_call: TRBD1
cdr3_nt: TGTGCCAGCAGCTTAGGGGGCCTAAGCAATCAGCCCCAGCATTTT
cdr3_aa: CASSLGGLSNQPQHF

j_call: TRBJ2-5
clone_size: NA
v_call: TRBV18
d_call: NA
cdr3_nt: TGTGCCAGCTCACGACTCCTACTGGAACTTGAAGAGACCCAGTACTTC
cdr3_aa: CASSRLLLELEETQYF

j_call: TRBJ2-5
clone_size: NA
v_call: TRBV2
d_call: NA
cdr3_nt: TGTGCCAGCAGGGGGGGCTACCAAGAGACCCAGTACTTC
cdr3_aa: CASRGGYQETQYF

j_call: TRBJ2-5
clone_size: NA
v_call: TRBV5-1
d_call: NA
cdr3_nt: TGCGCCAGCAGCTTGGGACAGCTACAAGAGACCCAGTACTTC
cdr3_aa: CASSLGQLQETQYF

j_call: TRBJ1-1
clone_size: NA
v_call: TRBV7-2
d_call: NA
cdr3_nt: TGTGCCAGCAGCTTAGGACGGTTGAACACTGAAGCTTTCTTT
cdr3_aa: CASSLGRLNTEAFF

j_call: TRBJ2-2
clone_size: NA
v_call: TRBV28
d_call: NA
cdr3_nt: TGTGCCAGCAGTTTAGAAGTAACCGGGGAGCTGTTTTTT
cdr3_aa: CASSLEVTGELFF

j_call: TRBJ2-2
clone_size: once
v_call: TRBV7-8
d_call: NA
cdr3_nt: TGTGCCAGCAGCTTACGACAGTCTAGACCCGGGGAGCTGTTTTTT
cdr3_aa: CASSLRQSRPGELFF

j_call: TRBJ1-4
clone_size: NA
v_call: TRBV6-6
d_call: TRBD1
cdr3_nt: TGTGCCAGCAGATTTACAGGGGATATAGTAAAACTGTTTTTT
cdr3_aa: CASRFTGDIVKLFF

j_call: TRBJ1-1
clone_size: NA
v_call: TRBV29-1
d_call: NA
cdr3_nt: TGCAGCGTTGAGAATGGGAATGAAGCTTTCTTT
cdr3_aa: CSVENGNEAFF

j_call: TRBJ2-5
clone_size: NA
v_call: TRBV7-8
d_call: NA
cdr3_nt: TGTGCCAGCAGCTTAGCAACCCAAAGGGGGGAGACCCAGTACTTC
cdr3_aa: CASSLATQRGETQYF

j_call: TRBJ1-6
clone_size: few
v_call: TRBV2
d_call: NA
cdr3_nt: TGTGCCAGCAGTGAAGGTCGATCTTCACCCCTCCACTTT
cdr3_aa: CASSEGRSSPLHF

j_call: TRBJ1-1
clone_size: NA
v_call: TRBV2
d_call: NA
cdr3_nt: TGTGCCAGCACTCCCGGGGTCACTGAAGCTTTCTTT
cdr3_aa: CASTPGVTEAFF

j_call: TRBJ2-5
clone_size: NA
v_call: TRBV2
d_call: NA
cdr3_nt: TGTGCCAGCAGGGGCTCGAAGACCCAGTACTTC
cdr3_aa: CASRGSKTQYF

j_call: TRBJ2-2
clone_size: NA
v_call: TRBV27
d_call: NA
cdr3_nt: TGTGCCAGCAGTTTAGGGTCGGTCCACACCGGGGAGCTGTTTTTT
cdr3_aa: CASSLGSVHTGELFF

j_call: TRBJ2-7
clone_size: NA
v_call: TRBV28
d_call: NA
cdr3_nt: TGTGCCAGCAGTGTCCCGGGGCCGAGGGGCTCCTACGAGCAGTACTTC
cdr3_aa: CASSVPGPRGSYEQYF

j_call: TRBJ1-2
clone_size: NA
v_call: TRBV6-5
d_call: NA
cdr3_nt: TGTGCCAGCTCCCGGGGGGGCTATGGCTACACCTTC
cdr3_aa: CASSRGGYGYTF

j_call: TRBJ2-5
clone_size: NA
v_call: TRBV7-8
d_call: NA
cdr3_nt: TGTGCCAGCAGCTTAGAAGTAGCCTGGGGGACCCAGTACTTC
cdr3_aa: CASSLEVAWGTQYF

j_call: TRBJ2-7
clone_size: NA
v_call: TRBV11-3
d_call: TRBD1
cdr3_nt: TGTGCCAGCAGCCCGGGGGACAGGGTCCACGAGCAGTACTTC
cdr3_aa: CASSPGDRVHEQYF

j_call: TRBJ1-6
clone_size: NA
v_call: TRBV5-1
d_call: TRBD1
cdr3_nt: TGCGCCAGCAGCCCGTCCGGGACAGACGGTAATTCACCCCTCCACTTT
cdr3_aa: CASSPSGTDGNSPLHF

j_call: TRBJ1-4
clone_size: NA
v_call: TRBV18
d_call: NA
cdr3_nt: TGTGCCAGCTCACCACGGACGGAACCTAATGAAAAACTGTTTTTT
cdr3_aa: CASSPRTEPNEKLFF

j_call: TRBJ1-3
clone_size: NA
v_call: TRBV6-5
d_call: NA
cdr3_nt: TGTGCCAGCCGGCCCAGGTCGGGAAACACCATATATTTT
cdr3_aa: CASRPRSGNTIYF

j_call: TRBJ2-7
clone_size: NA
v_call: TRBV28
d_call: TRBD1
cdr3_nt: TGTGCCAGCAGTTTAATAGGGGGCCCGTCCTACGAGCAGTACTTC
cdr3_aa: CASSLIGGPSYEQYF

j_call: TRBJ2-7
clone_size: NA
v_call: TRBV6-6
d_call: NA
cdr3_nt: TGTGCCAGCGGCCCCATCTACGAGCAGTACTTC
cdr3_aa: CASGPIYEQYF

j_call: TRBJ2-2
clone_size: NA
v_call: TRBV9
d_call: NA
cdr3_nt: TGTGCCAGCAGGGCCGGGACTTTGAACACCGGGGAGCTGTTTTTT
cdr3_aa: CASRAGTLNTGELFF

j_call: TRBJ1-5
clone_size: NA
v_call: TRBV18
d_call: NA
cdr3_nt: TGTGCCAGCTCCGCATCAGGGTCAAATCAGCCCCAGCATTTT
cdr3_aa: CASSASGSNQPQHF

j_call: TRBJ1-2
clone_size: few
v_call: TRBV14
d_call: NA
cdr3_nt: TGTGCCAGCAGCCAATCCGGCTATGGCTACACCTTC
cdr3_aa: CASSQSGYGYTF

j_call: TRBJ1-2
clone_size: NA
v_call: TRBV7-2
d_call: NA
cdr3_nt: TGTGCCAGCAGCTTAGCCGCCTATGGCTACACCTTC
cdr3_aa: CASSLAAYGYTF